This entry lists 8 T cell receptor beta chains sequenced from one sample in a study of blood T cells in healthy people across ages. Together with a sample-barcoded 5' primer, a J-beta primer mix was included in a second PCR lasting about 7 to 12 cycles. TCRdb re-analysed the 5' RACE reads in MiXCR, keeping a single row per CDR3 protein. The sample includes about 780,000 distinct CDR3 sequences, more than 35% of them seen just once. The source material was blood. The receptor source for this set is an elderly man in good health.

Remarks on this clonotype: A much larger clone is a single base away; this may be a read error. The CDR3: CAISAQPQETQYF. The DNA of the CDR3 is TGTGCCATCAGTGCCCAGCCCCAAGAGACCCAGTACTTC. The chain is built from TRBV10-3 and TRBJ2-5; D is uncertain. The V end was cut by 4 bases, the J end by 1 base, with 7 bases between. The CDR3 runs to 13 residues. The germline CDR1 and CDR2 sequences are ENHRY and SYGVKD.

This clonotype was counted between two and nine times. This chain uses TRBV20-1 with TRBJ2-5, with 11 positions matching TRBD2. Germline CDR1 is DFQATT and CDR2 is SNEGSKA (reference sequence). CDR3 length equals 15 residues. The ends lost 1 base at V and 4 bases at J; junction bases unmatched: 5. CDR3 nucleotides: TGCAGTGCTAGAGGGCTAGCGGGAGGTCCAGAGACCCAGTACTTC. Its translation is CSARGLAGGPETQYF.

The chain joins TRBV6-6 to TRBJ2-5; 7 positions agree with TRBD2. The J call may be faulty, since TRBJ2-7 better matches the DNA end. The CDR3 covers 12 residues. Germline CDR1 reads MNHNY; CDR2 reads SVGAGI (reference sequence). CDR3 in DNA: TGTGCCAGCAAACAAGGGGAGGGCGAGCAGTACTTC. Translated, it gives CASKQGEGEQYF.

V usage is TRBV30 and J usage is TRBJ2-7, with D unclear. This CDR3 has 11 amino acids. CDR1 GTSNPN and CDR2 SVGIG come from the germline V gene (reference sequence). CDR3 protein: CSMGIAYEQYF. The CDR3 DNA reads as TGTTCTATGGGGATAGCCTACGAGCAGTACTTC.

The chain couples TRBV14 to TRBJ1-1, with D perhaps matching TRBD1 (5 bases). The V end lost 0 bases, the J end lost 10 bases, and 12 bases lay between the germline ends. Looked up from germline, CDR1 is SGHDN and CDR2 is FVKESK. CDR3 length: 13 residues. CDR3 residues: CASSQDLGAPAFF. CDR3 DNA: TGTGCCAGCAGCCAAGACTTAGGGGCCCCAGCTTTCTTT.

The chain is built from TRBV2 and TRBJ2-1; no clear D gene. Between the trimmed V and J ends, which lost 11 bases and 1 base, there was a span of 15 bases. The CDR3 has 14 amino acids. CDR1 and CDR2 (germline): SNHLY, FYNNEI. DNA for the CDR3: TGTGCCGGCATAGTTGAGTTTTCCTACAATGAGCAGTTCTTC. Residues: CAGIVEFSYNEQFF.

V and J are TRBV20-1 and TRBJ1-2; 7 positions agree with TRBD1. J gave up 8 bases and V 5 bases, and 11 bases lay outside the gene matches. The CDR3 length is 13 residues. Germline V CDR1 and CDR2: DFQATT, SNEGSKA (reference sequence). The CDR3 bases are TGCAGTGCTCGCGAGACAGGGCCTATGGGCTACACCTTC. It encodes CSARETGPMGYTF.

V and J are TRBV6-2 or TRBV6-3 and TRBJ2-7, with D hard to call. Per the germline V gene, CDR1 is MNHEY and CDR2 is SVGEGT. This CDR3 has 15 residues. V gave up 7 bases and J gave up 4 bases, with 20 bases separating them. The CDR3 sequence is CASIRRGASSYEQYF. CDR3 DNA sequence: TGTGCCAGCATACGTCGCGGAGCCAGTTCGTACGAGCAGTACTTC.